The rows below give T cell receptor beta chains drawn from one sample of a study of CD8 T cells in Susac syndrome. TCRdb reanalysed the immunoSEQ multiplex PCR reads using MiXCR and keeps one entry per CDR3 protein. This sample has 330,000 or so distinct CDR3 sequences; about nine tenths occur once, and the top ten carry approximately 0.2%. The specimen was CD8+ T cells from PBMCs. The receptors shown here come from a human donor with multiple sclerosis. Both conserved end residues are part of each CDR3. D genes are given only for firm matches. Size values are once, few and many counts, or a class for expanded clones, and some rows have none.

j_call v_call d_call clone_size cdr3_nt cdr3_aa
TRBJ2-1 TRBV11-3 . medium-sized TGTGCCAGCAGCGCGGAGGGGAACCAACGCGGGAATGAGCAGTTCTTC CASSAEGNQRGNEQFF
TRBJ2-7 TRBV12-3/TRBV12-4 TRBD2 . TGTGCCAGCAGTCTAAGACTAGCGGGAGATGGGCAGTACTTC CASSLRLAGDGQYF
TRBJ2-1 TRBV6-2/TRBV6-3 TRBD2 once TGTGCCAGCAGTGACATCGGGGGGAATGAGCAGTTCTTC CASSDIGGNEQFF
TRBJ2-5 TRBV7-9 . . TGTGCCAGCAGCTGGCCTGACCAAGAGACCCAGTACTTC CASSWPDQETQYF
TRBJ1-1 TRBV2 . once TGTGCCAGCAGTGACAGGGAGGGGGGCACTGAAGCTTTCTTT CASSDREGGTEAFF
TRBJ1-1 TRBV28 . . TGTGCCAGCCAAGATCAAACTGAAGCTTTCTTT CASQDQTEAFF
TRBJ2-7 TRBV27 . . TGTGCCAGCAGTTTATCACTACCATCCTACGAGCAGTACTTC CASSLSLPSYEQYF
TRBJ2-2 TRBV4-1 TRBD2 . TGCGCCAGCAGGGAAAATAGCGGGGGGACCGGGGAGCTGTTTTTT CASRENSGGTGELFF
TRBJ2-3 TRBV13 . . TGTGCCAGCAGCTTAGGGGCAGCCGATACGCAGTATTTT CASSLGAADTQYF
TRBJ2-7 TRBV6-1 . . TGTGCCAGCAGCCTACACAGGAGCTCCCACGAGCAGTACTTC CASSLHRSSHEQYF
TRBJ2-5 TRBV29-1 . . TGCAGCGTTGTCTTCGACGGAGAGACCCAGTACTTC CSVVFDGETQYF
TRBJ2-7 TRBV4-3 . . TGCGCCAGCAGCCAAGATCATGACCCCCTGGGTGAGCAGTACTTC CASSQDHDPLGEQYF
TRBJ1-4 TRBV7-8 . . TGTGCCAGCAGCTCCAGTGCCCGCCCTAATGAAAAACTGTTTTTT CASSSSARPNEKLFF
TRBJ2-4 TRBV20-1 . once TGCAGTGCTCCTTGGTCGCTGGTTCAGTACTTC CSAPWSLVQYF
TRBJ2-2 TRBV7-8 . . TGTGCCAGCAGCTTAGTTCATTCTAGCCTCATCTCGAACACCGGGGAGCTGTTTTTT CASSLVHSSLISNTGELFF
TRBJ1-5 TRBV3-1 TRBD1 . TGTGCCAGCAGCCAAGGGGGTATTGGGACAGGGGTGTATGAGCCCCAGCATTTT CASSQGGIGTGVYEPQHF
TRBJ1-3 TRBV29-1 TRBD1 . TGCAGCGTTGTCCTTACAGGGGCTGGAAACACCATATATTTT CSVVLTGAGNTIYF
TRBJ2-1 TRBV30 . . TGTGCCTGGAGTGCCGTTAGGGGGGAGCAGTTCTTC CAWSAVRGEQFF
TRBJ2-7 TRBV28 . . TGTGCCAGCAGTTTCTCCACTGGTGGGACGGAGCAGTACTTC CASSFSTGGTEQYF
TRBJ2-1 TRBV7-9 TRBD1 . TGTGCCAGCAGCACTTACAGGGGCTACAATGAGCAGTTCTTC CASSTYRGYNEQFF
TRBJ2-7 TRBV7-9 TRBD2 . TGTGCCAGCAGCTTAGGGATCGGGACTACCCTCTACGAGCAGTACTTC CASSLGIGTTLYEQYF
TRBJ1-6 TRBV7-2 TRBD1 . TGTGCCAGCAGCTGGGGGACAGTTCATTCACCCCTCCACTTT CASSWGTVHSPLHF
TRBJ2-7 TRBV4-1 TRBD2 . TGCGCCAGCAGCCATGTAGCGGGACTTGCCGAGCAGTACTTC CASSHVAGLAEQYF
TRBJ2-1 TRBV23-1 . . TGCGCCAGCAGTCAACGGGCGTACTCAGAGAGGGTGGTGATGGAAAATGAGCAGTTCTTC CASSQRAYSERVVMENEQFF
TRBJ1-5 TRBV19 . few TGTGCCAGTAGTAGCGGTCAGCCCCAGCATTTT CASSSGQPQHF
TRBJ2-4 TRBV6-1 TRBD1 few TGTGCCAGCAGCCCAACCCCCGGGACAGGGGGGACGGTTCAGTACTTC CASSPTPGTGGTVQYF
TRBJ1-1 TRBV30 TRBD1 . TGTGCCTGGAGAACCTGGGACAGGCCTAACACTGAAGCTTTCTTT CAWRTWDRPNTEAFF
TRBJ1-1 TRBV2 . . TGTGCCAGCAGTTTTACAGGGATTGGCACTGAAGCTTTCTTT CASSFTGIGTEAFF
TRBJ2-7 TRBV20-1 . . TGCAGTGCTAGTGGGGGTCTGTCCTACGAGCAGTACTTC CSASGGLSYEQYF
TRBJ2-7 TRBV5-1 . . TGCGCCAGCAGCTTGTCTAGTCAGGGAAAGTACGAGCAGTACTTC CASSLSSQGKYEQYF